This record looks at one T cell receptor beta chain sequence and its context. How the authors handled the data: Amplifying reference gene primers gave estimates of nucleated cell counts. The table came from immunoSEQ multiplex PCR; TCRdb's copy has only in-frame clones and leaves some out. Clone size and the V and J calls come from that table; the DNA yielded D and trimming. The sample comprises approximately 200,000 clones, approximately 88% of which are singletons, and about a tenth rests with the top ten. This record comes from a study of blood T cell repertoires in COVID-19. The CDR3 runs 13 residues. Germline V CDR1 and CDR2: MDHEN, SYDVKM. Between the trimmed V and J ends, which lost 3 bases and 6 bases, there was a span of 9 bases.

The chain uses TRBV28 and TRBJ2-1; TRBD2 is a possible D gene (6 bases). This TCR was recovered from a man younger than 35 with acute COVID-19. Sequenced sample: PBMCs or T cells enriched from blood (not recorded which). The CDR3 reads CASSLASANEQFF. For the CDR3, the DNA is TGTGCCAGCAGTTTGGCTAGCGCCAATGAGCAGTTCTTC.